The 21 T cell receptor beta chains below were found in one sample sequenced in a study of graft-versus-host responses after intestinal transplantation. These TCRs' antigens remain unknown. This table comes from immunoSEQ multiplex PCR, and its TCRdb copy is limited to in-frame clones, with some not included. The table has just under 65,000 clones, 85% to 95% seen once. The sample consisted of unstimulated CD8+ T cells sorted from spleen or lymph node cells, taken before transplant. The receptors here all came from a human donor who was the organ donor for an intestinal transplant.

The chain employs TRBV18 and TRBJ1-1; weak D call: TRBD1 (5 bases). This CDR3 has 14 residues. Germline V gene data show CDR1 as KGHSH and CDR2 as LQKENI. V dropped 3 bases and J dropped 4 bases, with 12 bases sitting between them. CDR3 in amino acids: CASSPLRVGTEAFF. CDR3 DNA: TGTGCCAGCTCACCCCTCAGGGTAGGCACTGAAGCTTTCTTT.

V gene TRBV28 combines with J gene TRBJ2-1, with TRBD2 matching 10 bases. From germline, CDR1 is MDHEN and CDR2 SYDVKM. This CDR3 is 15 amino acids long. With 2 bases clipped from V and 10 bases from J, the junction kept 8 bases outside the gene matches. The CDR3 spells CASSLGLAGAGEQFF. In DNA, the CDR3 is TGTGCCAGCAGTTTAGGCCTAGCGGGAGCCGGCGAGCAGTTCTTC.

The CDR3 loop reads CASSLGQENTEAFF. Here the CDR3 DNA reads TGTGCCAGCAGCTTGGGACAGGAAAACACTGAAGCTTTCTTT. The V gene is TRBV7-6, the J gene TRBJ1-1; 8 bases line up with TRBD1. Germline V gives CDR1 SGHVS, CDR2 FNYEAQ. J gave up 2 bases and V 3 bases, and 2 bases lay outside the gene matches. The CDR3 extends over 14 amino acids.

This clone was picked up one time. V and J are TRBV5-4 and TRBJ1-1; 7 bases line up with TRBD1. J lost 4 bases, V lost 1 base, and 4 bases had no gene match. The V gene's germline CDR1 is SGHNT and CDR2 YYREEE (reference sequence). There are 14 residues in the CDR3. The CDR3 loop is CASSLKGAATEAFF. The DNA of the CDR3 is TGTGCCAGCAGCTTGAAGGGGGCGGCCACTGAAGCTTTCTTT. Full variable domain (remainder filled in from reference TRBV5-4 and TRBJ1-1): ETGVTQSPTHLIKTRGQQVTLRCSSQSGHNTVSWYQQALGQGPQFIFQYYREEENGRGNFPPRFSGLQFPNYSSELNVNALELDDSALYLCASSLKGAATEAFFGQGTRLTVV.

This chain joins TRBV15 and TRBJ2-1; D perhaps matches TRBD1 (6 bases). Germline V gene lookup returns CDR1 LNHNV and CDR2 YYDKDF (reference sequence). The CDR3 has 12 residues. Trimming took 2 bases from V and 9 from J, leaving 8 bases between them. CDR3 loop: CATSRKGGEQFF. The CDR3 DNA reads TGTGCCACCAGCAGAAAAGGGGGTGAGCAGTTCTTC.

This chain uses TRBV28 with TRBJ1-3; 9 bases agree with TRBD1. The CDR3 has 19 residues. The germline V gene has CDR1 MDHEN and CDR2 SYDVKM. V trimming: 6 bases; J trimming: 0 bases; junction bases outside the gene matches: 15. CDR3: CASRKDRGPYLFSGNTIYF. CDR3 nucleotides: TGTGCCAGCAGGAAGGACAGGGGCCCTTACCTTTTCTCTGGAAACACCATATATTTT.

The table lists this clone with a few counts. This rearrangement joins TRBV2 to TRBJ1-2, with 9 nucleotides matching TRBD1. Germline CDR1 is SNHLY and CDR2 is FYNNEI. The CDR3 is 13 amino acids. With V trimmed by 9 bases and J by 6 bases, 8 bases remained unmatched. CDR3 nucleotide sequence: TGTGCCAGACGGGACAGGGAATCACATGGCTACACCTTC. It yields the protein CARRDRESHGYTF. The full variable domain, with the rest looked up from reference TRBV2 and TRBJ1-2, is EPEVTQTPSHQVTQMGQEVILRCVPISNHLYFYWYRQILGQKVEFLVSFYNNEISEKSEIFDDQFSVERPDGSNFTLKIRSTKLEDSAMYFCARRDRESHGYTFGSGTRLTVV.

This chain connects TRBV6-5 to TRBJ2-1, with TRBD2 matching 16 bases. The CDR3 extends over 14 amino acids. Germline lookup yields CDR1 MNHEY and CDR2 SVGAGI. The trim removed 4 bases at V and 13 bases at J, leaving 4 bases unmatched. The CDR3 loop is CASSLGLAGGPQFF. In DNA form, the CDR3 reads TGTGCCAGCAGTTTGGGACTAGCGGGAGGGCCACAGTTCTTC.

The chain joins TRBV2 to TRBJ1-1; 10 positions agree with TRBD1. Germline trimming cut 0 bases from V and 5 bases from J; bases unmatched to any gene: 0. Germline loops: CDR1 SNHLY, CDR2 FYNNEI. CDR3 length: 14 residues. This CDR3 is CASSEADRGTEAFF. The CDR3 nucleotides are TGTGCCAGCAGTGAAGCGGACAGGGGGACTGAAGCTTTCTTT.

V and J are TRBV9 and TRBJ2-3; D is unresolved. Germline V lookup: CDR1 SGDLS, CDR2 YYNGEE. The V end lost 4 bases, the J end lost 5 bases, and 20 bases lay between the germline ends. The CDR3 runs 16 residues. This CDR3 is CASSPRSGSWRDTQYF. The CDR3 nucleotides read TGTGCCAGCAGCCCCCGATCTGGTTCCTGGAGAGATACGCAGTATTTT.

The chain combines TRBV6-4 with TRBJ2-1; D might be TRBD1 (6 bases). Germline lookup yields CDR1 MRHNA and CDR2 SNTAGT. Trimming stripped 0 bases from V and 3 bases from J, with 6 bases between. The CDR3 spans 14 residues. CDR3 sequence reads: CASSDSGGYNEQFF. CDR3 nucleotide sequence: TGTGCCAGCAGTGACTCAGGGGGCTACAATGAGCAGTTCTTC.

The chain combines TRBV2 with TRBJ1-4, with a tentative D call TRBD1 (6 bases). The CDR3 spans 15 residues. Germline CDR1 SNHLY, CDR2 FYNNEI. Between the trimmed V and J ends, which lost 6 bases and 6 bases, there was a span of 17 bases. CDR3 coding DNA: TGTGCCAGCAGAGCGGGGGGGGCTACGTATGAAAAACTGTTTTTT. Protein sequence: CASRAGGATYEKLFF. The variable domain in full, completed from reference TRBV2 and TRBJ1-4, reads EPEVTQTPSHQVTQMGQEVILRCVPISNHLYFYWYRQILGQKVEFLVSFYNNEISEKSEIFDDQFSVERPDGSNFTLKIRSTKLEDSAMYFCASRAGGATYEKLFFGSGTQLSVL.

This chain joins TRBV11-2 and TRBJ1-2; 8 bases align to TRBD1. V lost 2 bases to trimming and J lost 5 bases; unmatched junction nucleotides: 16. CDR1 is SGHAT, CDR2 FQNNGV, per germline. This CDR3 spans 18 amino acids. CDR3 amino acids: CASSLPFPAGGAGYGYTF. The CDR3 coding sequence is TGTGCCAGCAGCTTACCTTTCCCCGCAGGGGGCGCAGGGTATGGCTACACCTTC. Filled out from reference TRBV11-2 and TRBJ1-2, the complete variable domain reads EAGVAQSPRYKIIEKRQSVAFWCNPISGHATLYWYQQILGQGPKLLIQFQNNGVVDDSQLPKDRFSAERLKGVDSTLKIQPAKLEDSAVYLCASSLPFPAGGAGYGYTFGSGTRLTVV.

This clone was seen a single time. The chain carries TRBV19 and TRBJ2-2, with D uncertain. V was trimmed by 8 bases and J by 5 bases, leaving 9 bases between them. This CDR3 spans 12 amino acids. CDR1 and CDR2 (germline): LNHDA, SQIVND (reference sequence). This CDR3 reads CASHLRTGELFF. The DNA for the CDR3 is TGTGCCAGTCACCTACGTACCGGGGAGCTGTTTTTT.

V gene TRBV10-3 combines with J gene TRBJ1-4; TRBD1 might be the D (5 bases). Germline V CDR1 and CDR2: ENHRY, SYGVKD. The CDR3 is 14 amino acids. Trimming pared 0 bases from V and 8 bases from J, leaving 10 bases between. The CDR3 DNA follows: TGTGCCATCAGTGAGTCGGGGGGGAGAGAAAAACTGTTTTTT. It is translated as CAISESGGREKLFF.

V is TRBV7-9 and J is TRBJ2-1; D might be TRBD2 (6 bases). CDR1 SEHNR and CDR2 FQNEAQ come from the germline V gene (reference sequence). The CDR3 length is 12 residues. The V end lost 2 bases, the J end lost 9 bases, and 8 bases lay between the germline ends. The CDR3 protein is CASSLREVEQFF. Here the CDR3 DNA reads TGTGCCAGCAGCTTAAGGGAGGTTGAGCAGTTCTTC.

The chain uses TRBV5-4 and TRBJ2-5; TRBD1 aligns across 7 bases. The CDR3 loop spans 13 amino acids. In germline, CDR1 is SGHNT, CDR2 YYREEE (reference sequence). The junction had 5 bases not matched to a gene; V was cut back by 7 bases and J by 2 bases. CDR3 residues: CASRTGSQETQYF. In DNA form, the CDR3 reads TGTGCCAGCCGGACAGGTTCACAAGAGACCCAGTACTTC.

This chain joins TRBV28 and TRBJ1-5, with a tentative D call TRBD1 (6 bases). Trimming removed 5 bases from V and 5 bases from J, with 10 bases in between. Germline-derived CDR1 and CDR2 are MDHEN and SYDVKM. The CDR3 is made up of 13 amino acids. CDR3 loop: CASSLQGYQPQHF. CDR3 bases: TGTGCCAGCAGTCTTCAGGGGTATCAGCCCCAGCATTTT.

The rearrangement joins TRBV28 to TRBJ1-1; D is undetermined. Trimming removed 3 bases at V and 1 base at J, with 9 bases between. CDR3 length: 14 amino acids. Germline loops: CDR1 MDHEN, CDR2 SYDVKM. The CDR3 sequence is CASSFQAENTEAFF. In DNA, the CDR3 is TGTGCCAGCAGTTTTCAGGCAGAGAACACTGAAGCTTTCTTT.

The chain links TRBV10-2 to TRBJ2-7; 11 bases match TRBD2. Trimming removed 7 bases from V and 6 bases from J; junction bases left unmatched: 11. CDR1 and CDR2 (germline): WSHSY, SAAADI. The CDR3 has 15 residues. The CDR3 protein is CASNCHSGRVPEQYF. As DNA, the CDR3 is TGCGCCAGCAATTGTCATAGCGGGAGGGTCCCCGAGCAGTACTTC.

V usage is TRBV14 and J usage is TRBJ2-7, with 11 bases lining up with TRBD1. From germline, CDR1 is SGHDN and CDR2 FVKESK. V dropped 3 bases and J dropped 2; count of bases not matched to a gene: 3. The CDR3 extends over 15 amino acids. CDR3 in DNA: TGTGCCAGCAGCCATTTGGGACAGGGGGCCTACGAGCAGTACTTC. It yields the protein CASSHLGQGAYEQYF.